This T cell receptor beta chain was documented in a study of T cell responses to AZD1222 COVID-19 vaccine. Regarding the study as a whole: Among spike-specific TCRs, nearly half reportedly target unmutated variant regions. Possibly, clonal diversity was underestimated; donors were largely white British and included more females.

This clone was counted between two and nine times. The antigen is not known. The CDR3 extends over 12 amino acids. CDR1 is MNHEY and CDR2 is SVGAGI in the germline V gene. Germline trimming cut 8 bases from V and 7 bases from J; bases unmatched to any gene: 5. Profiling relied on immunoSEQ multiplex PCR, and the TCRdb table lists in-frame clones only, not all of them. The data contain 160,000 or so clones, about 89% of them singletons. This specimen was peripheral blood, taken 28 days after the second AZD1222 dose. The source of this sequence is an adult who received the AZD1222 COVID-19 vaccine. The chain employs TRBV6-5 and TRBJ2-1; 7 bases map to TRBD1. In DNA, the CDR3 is TGTGCCAGCGGACCCAGGGGGAATGAGCAGTTCTTC. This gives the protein CASGPRGNEQFF.